Listed here are 8 T cell receptor beta chains from one sample, sequenced in a study of siplizumab effects on memory and regulatory T cells. Sequencing was performed with immunoSEQ multiplex PCR; in TCRdb, only in-frame clones are kept and a portion is missing. The data contain tens of thousands of clones, roughly 97% of them singletons. What was sequenced was naive CD4+ T cells sorted from blood. The receptors come from a human donor in good health.

The chain links TRBV27 to TRBJ2-1; 14 bases agree with TRBD2. The CDR3 covers 14 residues. CDR1 MNHEY and CDR2 SMNVEV come from the germline V gene (reference sequence). The V and J ends lost 6 bases and 10 bases, in that order; junction bases with no gene match: 5. DNA for the CDR3: TGTGCCAGCAGCGGGACTAGCGGGGGACGGGAGCAGTTCTTC. As protein: CASSGTSGGREQFF.

This chain links TRBV7-9 with TRBJ2-1; TRBD2 might be the D (5 bases). The CDR3 is 15 residues long. Trimming cost V 2 bases and J 3 bases, with 11 bases left between them. CDR1 and CDR2 from the germline V gene are SEHNR and FQNEAQ (reference sequence). The CDR3 region has the DNA TGTGCCAGCAGCTTATTCCGGGATCACTACAATGAGCAGTTCTTC. Amino acids: CASSLFRDHYNEQFF.

The V gene is TRBV10-1, the J gene TRBJ2-7; D gene uncertain. V was pared by 0 bases and J by 2 bases, with 8 bases between. The CDR3 totals 14 residues. The germline V gene encodes CDR1 WNHNN and CDR2 SYGVQD (reference sequence). The CDR3 DNA follows: TGCGCCAGCAGTGAGTCAGGGTCCACCTACGAGCAGTACTTC. Protein: CASSESGSTYEQYF.

J is TRBJ2-7 and V is TRBV15; 10 bases fit TRBD1. CDR1 is LNHNV and CDR2 is YYDKDF in the germline V gene (reference sequence). The trim removed 5 bases at V and 5 bases at J, leaving 12 bases unmatched. This CDR3 is built from 16 residues. In DNA form, the CDR3 reads TGTGCCACCAGCCGTAGGCCGGGACAGGGGATCGACGAGCAGTACTTC. Residues: CATSRRPGQGIDEQYF.

This clone was counted between two and nine times. The gene calls are TRBV18 and TRBJ1-1; D is perhaps TRBD1 (6 bases). V was pared by 6 bases and J by 0 bases, with 11 bases between. CDR1 and CDR2 from the germline V gene are KGHSH and LQKENI. The CDR3 has 14 residues. CDR3 loop: CASSKGGMNTEAFF. CDR3 nucleotide sequence: TGTGCCAGCTCTAAAGGGGGTATGAACACTGAAGCTTTCTTT. Full variable domain (remainder filled in from reference TRBV18 and TRBJ1-1): NAGVMQNPRHLVRRRGQEARLRCSPMKGHSHVYWYRQLPEEGLKFMVYLQKENIIDESGMPKERFSAEFPKEGPSILRIQQVVRGDSAAYFCASSKGGMNTEAFFGQGTRLTVV.

A single count supports this clone. This chain connects TRBV7-9 to TRBJ1-2, with TRBD1 matching 8 bases. Germline V gene data show CDR1 as SEHNR and CDR2 as FQNEAQ (reference sequence). The CDR3 has 13 amino acids. V was pared by 5 bases and J by 8 bases, with 7 bases of the junction left unmatched. In nucleotides, the CDR3 is TGTGCCAGCAGCCAGCAGGGGGCTGGGGGCTACACCTTC. It yields the protein CASSQQGAGGYTF.

The chain employs TRBV5-6 and TRBJ2-3, with D hard to call. V was pared by 4 bases and J by 3 bases, with 6 bases between. The CDR3 extends over 12 amino acids. CDR1 and CDR2 (germline): SGHDT, YYEEEE. CDR3 sequence: CASSLMTDTQYF. The CDR3 DNA reads as TGTGCCAGCAGCCTGATGACAGATACGCAGTATTTT.

The chain joins TRBV4-1 to TRBJ1-5; D gene uncertain. The CDR3 covers 17 residues. Germline V gene data show CDR1 as MGHRA and CDR2 as YSYEKL. The germline V and J ends were trimmed by 1 base and 0 bases, with 13 bases remaining between them. The CDR3 spells CASSQVVGSYSNQPQHF. The CDR3 bases are TGCGCCAGCAGCCAAGTGGTCGGCAGTTATAGCAATCAGCCCCAGCATTTT.